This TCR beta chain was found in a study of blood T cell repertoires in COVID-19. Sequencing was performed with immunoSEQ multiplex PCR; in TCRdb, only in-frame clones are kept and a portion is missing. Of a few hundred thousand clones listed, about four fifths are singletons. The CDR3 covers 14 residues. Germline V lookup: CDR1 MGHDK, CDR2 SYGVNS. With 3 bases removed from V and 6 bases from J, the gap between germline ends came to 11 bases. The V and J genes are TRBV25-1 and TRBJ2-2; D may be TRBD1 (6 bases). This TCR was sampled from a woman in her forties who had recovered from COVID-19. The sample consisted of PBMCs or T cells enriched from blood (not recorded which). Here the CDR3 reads CASSEGQRAGELFF. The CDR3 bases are TGTGCCAGCAGTGAGGGACAACGGGCCGGGGAGCTGTTTTTT.